This entry describes one T cell receptor beta chain. This clonotype turned up a few times. The antigen it recognizes is unknown. It has no much larger one-base neighbor in the sample; base qualities were not kept. The protocol used for the library was 5' RACE. Sequenced on an Illumina HiSeq 2500. The second PCR ran for about 7 to 11 cycles and used a J-beta primer mix along with a sample-barcoded 5' primer. A unique molecular identifier was introduced onto each TCR beta cDNA molecule by a template-switch 5' adaptor carrying 12 random nucleotides. Each sample yielded at least 3 million CDR3-containing paired-end reads. First-strand cDNA synthesis was performed from all RNA using the Mint cDNA synthesis kit, with priming by a TRBC-specific oligonucleotide. After uracil-DNA glycosylase treatment, a first 18-cycle PCR used universal primers M1SS and BC2_uni_R on all cDNA. On the study's bioinformatics: Each sample was normalized by randomly selecting 1 million high-quality reads, each carrying a distinct molecular identifier. Instead of being binned into consensus sequences, reads with shared molecular identifiers were discarded. MiTCR, set to a Q25 quality threshold and the strictest error-elimination algorithm, was used for CDR3 identification, clonotype clustering and error correction. A nonparametric unseen species model with Euler transformation was used to estimate lower-bound total TCR beta diversity. Clones were called with MiXCR by TCRdb after fastp trimmed the public reads at Q25, and only in-frame beta chains were retained. A single entry per CDR3 protein holds the most common genes and DNA from its merged rows. TCRdb's processing, not the authors', yielded these V and J calls. The sample data list hundreds of thousands of distinct CDR3 sequences, and 55% to 65% of these were observed just once. The top ten clonotypes cover about 30% of the sample.

Including cysteine and phenylalanine, the CDR3 has 12 amino acids. The retained sequence is limited to the CDR3, 36 bases, with the frame set at the first base. Systemically healthy Caucasian individuals from Russia, 39 in total and aged about 6 to 100 years, were included as donors. About 9.1 milliliters of peripheral blood were collected from each donor into EDTA-treated Vacutainer tubes. PBMCs were isolated by Ficoll-Paque density-gradient centrifugation, with at least 6 million obtained per sample. Total RNA, at least 6 micrograms per sample, was extracted from PBMCs with Trizol reagent. For every donor, flow cytometry on a PBMC aliquot measured the percentage of naive CD45RAhigh/CD27high T cells. This entry belongs to a study of blood T cells in healthy people across ages (dated by TCRdb to between 2014 and 2017). Regarding the study in general: In model experiments, template switching captured roughly one uniquely barcoded TCR beta cDNA molecule for every two T cells. Age-related changes in TCR beta repertoire diversity were measured in the study by deep sequencing normalized with unique cDNA molecular identifiers. Four age groups were formed from the donors: young (average roughly 15 years), middle-aged (approximately 41), aged (approximately 60) and long-lived (about 75). Donors of different ages were randomly distributed across sequencing lanes to avoid experimental bias. For two donors (one aged 18 to 30 and one aged 80 or older), the study analyzed two additional independent replicas of 1 million unique cDNA reads from the same blood draw.

What the authors observed across the whole study: The percentage of naive T cells measured by flow cytometry correlated strongly with observed TCR beta diversity. Because the CMV infection status of the donors was unknown, age-related changes in expanded clonotypes may potentially have been confounded. The long-lived group showed more naive CD4+ T cells, fewer expanded clones and increased TCR diversity than the aged group, suggesting age selection. Because profiling used bulk unsorted PBMCs, naive and antigen-experienced compartments could not be compared conclusively. Estimates of total diversity based on one million sequenced T cells were considered lower bounds and underestimates. As age increased, observed TCR beta diversity per million T cells dropped in a roughly linear way, and a significant reduction was already evident by age roughly 40.

Recombination linked TRBV12-3 or TRBV12-4 to TRBJ2-5, with no reliable assignment of the D segment. The J call may not be correct, given that the DNA end is closer to TRBJ2-7. Sequenced input: blood. The TCR sequence derives from a man aged 30 to 39 in good health. DNA sequence: TGTGCCAGCAGTCGCCACGGCGGCGAGCAGTACTTC. The resulting protein is CASSRHGGEQYF.